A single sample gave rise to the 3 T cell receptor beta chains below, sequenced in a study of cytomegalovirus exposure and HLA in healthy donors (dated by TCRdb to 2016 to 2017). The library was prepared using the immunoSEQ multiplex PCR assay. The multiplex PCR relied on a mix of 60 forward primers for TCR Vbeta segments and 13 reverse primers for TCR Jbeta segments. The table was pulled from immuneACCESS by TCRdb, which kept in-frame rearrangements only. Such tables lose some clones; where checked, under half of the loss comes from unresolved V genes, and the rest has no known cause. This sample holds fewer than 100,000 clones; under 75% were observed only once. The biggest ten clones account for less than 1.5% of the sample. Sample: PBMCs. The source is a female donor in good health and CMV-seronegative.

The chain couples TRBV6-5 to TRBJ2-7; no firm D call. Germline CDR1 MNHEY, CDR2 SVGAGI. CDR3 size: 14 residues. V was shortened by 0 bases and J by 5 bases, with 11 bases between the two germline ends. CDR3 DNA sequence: TGTGCCAGCAGTTACTCCCATCTTCAGGACGAGCAGTACTTC. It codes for CASSYSHLQDEQYF.

For the CDR3, the DNA is TGTGCCTGGAGTGTAATGTTAGGCCCAGGCTATGGCTACACCTTC. This sequence encodes CAWSVMLGPGYGYTF. The J gene is TRBJ1-2, the V gene TRBV30; D gene uncertain. V lost 0 bases and J 4 bases, leaving 15 bases between the germline ends. Germline CDR1 GTSNPN, CDR2 SVGIG (reference sequence). This CDR3 spans 15 amino acids. Full variable domain (remainder filled in from reference TRBV30 and TRBJ1-2): SQTIHQWPATLVQPVGSPLSLECTVEGTSNPNLYWYRQAAGRGLQLLFYSVGIGQISSEVPQNLSASRPQDRQFILSSKKLLLSDSGFYLCAWSVMLGPGYGYTFGSGTRLTVV.

CDR3 DNA sequence: TGTGCCAGCAGCGAGGCTGACCACTATGGCTACACCTTC. Translating it yields CASSEADHYGYTF. The chain links TRBV5-6 to TRBJ1-2; D not resolved. The germline CDR1 and CDR2 sequences are SGHDT and YYEEEE. CDR3 length equals 13 residues. V lost 4 bases and J lost 3, with 10 bases in between.